These 3 T cell receptor beta chains were all obtained from the same sample, sequenced in a study of control samples from healthy donors and cancer patients. Only in-frame clones appear in the TCRdb table, and some are missing; sequencing was by immunoSEQ multiplex PCR. Of fewer than 120,000 clones listed, roughly 90% are singletons. The sequenced sample consisted of PBMCs. These receptor sequences come from a woman aged 60 to 75 with lung cancer.

This sequence joins TRBV6-5 and TRBJ1-2; D may be TRBD1 (5 bases). Germline V CDR1 and CDR2: MNHEY, SVGAGI. The V and J ends lost 4 bases and 2 bases respectively, with 11 bases between them. The CDR3 spans 14 residues. CDR3 in DNA: TGTGCCAGCAGTTCTCGCAGACAGAACTATGGCTACACCTTC. Protein sequence: CASSSRRQNYGYTF.

Only one count was recorded for this clone. This sequence joins TRBV7-8 and TRBJ2-5; tentatively, D is TRBD2 (5 bases). Trimming took off 5 bases at V and 9 bases at J, with 31 bases between the two ends. CDR3 length: 18 amino acids. Germline loops: CDR1 SGHVS, CDR2 FQNEAQ. In DNA, the CDR3 is TGTGCCAGCAGCCCAGATCGTCCGTATTCCGGGGTCCAGGTGTCCCAGTACTTC. Its translation: CASSPDRPYSGVQVSQYF.

The rearrangement links TRBV6-2 or TRBV6-3 to TRBJ1-2, with D unresolved. The CDR3 spans 16 residues. CDR1 is MNHEY, CDR2 SVGEGT, per germline. V was pared by 0 bases and J by 4 bases, with 15 bases between. The CDR3 is CASSYSSPALSYGYTF. As DNA, the CDR3 is TGTGCCAGCAGTTACTCGAGTCCTGCACTGAGCTATGGCTACACCTTC.